The clone carrying this T cell receptor beta chain was recorded many times. Its antigen is as yet unknown. The sample comes from a study of CD8 T cells in ankylosing spondylitis. The TCR beta libraries were generated through quantitative 5'-RACE incorporating molecular barcodes. From the 5' RACE reads, TCRdb called clonotypes with MiXCR, one entry per CDR3 protein. Of roughly 250,000 distinct CDR3 sequences in the sample, approximately 9% were seen once. Trimming left V 4 bases short and J 1 base short, with 8 bases between. This CDR3 has 13 residues. Germline CDR1 reads SGHRS; CDR2 reads YFSETQ. Findings and caveats of the study: Relatively rare in peripheral blood, disease-linked clones were also CD8+. Characteristic of ankylosing spondylitis blood, it appeared, was a TCR beta motif comprising about eight highly homologous variants.

Material for sequencing was blood, either unsorted or a sorted T cell fraction (not recorded which). The clonotype originates from a male donor with ankylosing spondylitis or in good health (not recorded which). V usage is TRBV5-1 and J usage is TRBJ1-1; possibly TRBD1 for D (5 bases). The chain's CDR3 is CASSGAANTEAFF. CDR3 bases: TGCGCCAGCAGCGGGGCGGCGAACACTGAAGCTTTCTTT.